The next 18 T cell receptor beta chains were all read from a single sample in a study of cytomegalovirus exposure and HLA in healthy donors. Use of 60 Vbeta and 13 Jbeta primers characterized the PCR. TCRdb's copy holds only in-frame clones and misses some; the assay was immunoSEQ multiplex PCR. The sample has approximately 100,000 clones; 74% are singletons. Material: PBMCs. These TCRs come from a human donor in good health.

This chain connects TRBV9 to TRBJ1-5; 8 bases fit TRBD1. The germline CDR1 and CDR2 sequences are SGDLS and YYNGEE. The V gene end was trimmed by 3 bases and the J gene end by 4 bases; junction bases not matched to a gene: 6. The CDR3 covers 15 residues. CDR3 region: CASSAQGASNQPQHF. For the CDR3, the DNA is TGTGCCAGCAGCGCTCAGGGGGCTAGTAATCAGCCCCAGCATTTT. Full variable domain (rest looked up from reference TRBV9 and TRBJ1-5): DSGVTQTPKHLITATGQRVTLRCSPRSGDLSVYWYQQSLDQGLQFLIQYYNGEERAKGNILERFSAQQFPDLHSELNLSSLELGDSALYFCASSAQGASNQPQHFGDGTRLSIL.

The V gene is TRBV27, the J gene TRBJ2-7, with TRBD2 matching over 12 bases. CDR1 and CDR2 (germline): MNHEY, SMNVEV (reference sequence). The CDR3 consists of 17 residues. Trimming cost V 3 bases and J 1 base; bases outside gene matches: 7. Here the CDR3 reads CASSFHNLAGGSYEQYF. CDR3 DNA sequence: TGTGCCAGCAGTTTCCACAATCTAGCGGGAGGGTCCTACGAGCAGTACTTC.

The genes are TRBV5-1 and TRBJ2-4, with 8 bases fitting TRBD1. With V trimmed by 6 bases and J by 9 bases, 11 bases remained unmatched. This CDR3 comprises 14 residues. Germline-derived CDR1 and CDR2 are SGHRS and YFSETQ. CDR3 DNA sequence: TGCGCCAGCACACTATACAGGGGGTCGAGCATTCAGTACTTC. It yields the protein CASTLYRGSSIQYF.

This chain uses TRBV20-1 with TRBJ2-7; D is perhaps TRBD2 (6 bases). The CDR3 runs 11 residues. The V end was cut by 3 bases, the J end by 9 bases, with 12 bases between. Per the germline V gene, CDR1 is DFQATT and CDR2 is SNEGSKA (reference sequence). The CDR3, as DNA: TGCAGTGCTAGGAGGCAGGGAGGGCAGTACTTC. Translating it yields CSARRQGGQYF.

CDR3 loop: CASLSNRAGKETQYF. CDR3 DNA sequence: TGTGCCAGTCTATCCAACAGGGCCGGCAAAGAGACCCAGTACTTC. The chain links TRBV2 to TRBJ2-5; a possible D gene is TRBD1 (6 bases). The germline V gene has CDR1 SNHLY and CDR2 FYNNEI. V was cut by 9 bases and J by 3 bases, with 20 bases left in between. The CDR3 runs 15 residues. The variable domain in full, with the rest retrieved from reference TRBV2 and TRBJ2-5, is EPEVTQTPSHQVTQMGQEVILRCVPISNHLYFYWYRQILGQKVEFLVSFYNNEISEKSEIFDDQFSVERPDGSNFTLKIRSTKLEDSAMYFCASLSNRAGKETQYFGPGTRLLVL.

V gene TRBV6-5 combines with J gene TRBJ1-4, with D unclear. CDR1 and CDR2 (germline): MNHEY, SVGAGI. CDR3 length: 14 residues. With 3 bases removed from V and 5 bases from J, the gap between germline ends came to 10 bases. CDR3 DNA sequence: TGTGCCAGCAGTTATCACACCGAAAATGAAAAACTGTTTTTT. It specifies CASSYHTENEKLFF.

The chain couples TRBV27 to TRBJ1-1; perhaps TRBD1 as D (5 bases). Trimming pared 6 bases from V and 4 bases from J, leaving 12 bases between. Germline CDR1 and CDR2: MNHEY and SMNVEV (reference sequence). This CDR3 comprises 13 residues. The CDR3 region has the DNA TGTGCCAGCAGGCCAGGGTTTCGCACTGAAGCTTTCTTT. This sequence encodes CASRPGFRTEAFF.

This CDR3 reads CAWSGHKGGELFF. CDR3 coding DNA: TGTGCCTGGAGTGGCCACAAGGGGGGGGAGCTGTTTTTT. The rearrangement joins TRBV30 to TRBJ2-2, with a tentative D call TRBD1 (5 bases). Germline V gene sequence: CDR1 GTSNPN, CDR2 SVGIG (reference sequence). The CDR3 is made up of 13 amino acids. With 1 base removed from V and 8 bases from J, the gap between germline ends came to 11 bases.

This rearrangement joins TRBV10-3 to TRBJ1-6; 8 bases map to TRBD1. V was clipped by 8 bases and J by 0 bases; unmatched bases: 9. Germline V gene sequence: CDR1 ENHRY, CDR2 SYGVKD. The length of the CDR3 is 17 residues. CDR3 region: CAIGPGGSSSYNSPLHF. CDR3 sequence (DNA): TGTGCCATCGGTCCAGGGGGCTCGAGCTCCTATAATTCACCCCTCCACTTT.

The chain has TRBV29-1 and TRBJ2-7; unclear D gene. CDR1 is SQVTM, CDR2 ANQGSEA, per germline. The CDR3 contains 15 residues. CDR3 sequence (DNA): TGCCATCATACCTTCCTCAATCGTTGTCAGGACGAGCAGTACTTC. Translating it yields CHHTFLNRCQDEQYF.

The rearrangement links TRBV21-1 to TRBJ2-5; the D call of TRBD1 is as the table states it, not checked on the DNA. TRBV21-1 is an annotated pseudogene. The CDR3 runs 14 residues. The CDR3 DNA follows: TGTGCCAGCAGCCCAAGACAGGGGTGGGAGACCCAGTACTTC. It specifies CASSPRQGWETQYF.

The genes are TRBV9 and TRBJ2-7; possible D gene TRBD1, 5 bases. Trimming removed 4 bases from V and 6 bases from J, with 14 bases in between. The CDR3 sequence is 13 residues long. The germline V gene has CDR1 SGDLS and CDR2 YYNGEE. The CDR3 DNA reads as TGTGCCAGCAGCTCAGGTGGGGCCAGCGAGCAGTACTTC. Translated, it gives CASSSGGASEQYF.

In this sample, this clone turned up a few times. The genes are TRBV9 and TRBJ1-6; 7 nucleotides match TRBD1. V dropped 2 bases and J dropped 7; count of bases not matched to a gene: 6. The CDR3 loop spans 15 amino acids. Germline values: CDR1 SGDLS, CDR2 YYNGEE. The CDR3 sequence: CASSVGQKTNSPLHF. The CDR3 DNA reads TGTGCCAGCAGCGTGGGACAGAAGACGAATTCACCCCTCCACTTT.

The rearrangement joins TRBV9 to TRBJ2-1; D possibly corresponds to TRBD2 (6 bases). Germline V gives CDR1 SGDLS, CDR2 YYNGEE. This CDR3 has 14 residues. V was clipped by 3 bases and J by 0 bases, with 7 bases between them. This chain's CDR3 is CASSGEVSYNEQFF. Here the CDR3 DNA reads TGTGCCAGCAGCGGGGAGGTCTCCTACAATGAGCAGTTCTTC.

This clone was observed a few times. CDR3 in DNA: TGTGCCAGCAGTTTAAGGCGGACAGGGCGGACCGGGGAGCTGTTTTTT. Amino acids: CASSLRRTGRTGELFF. This chain connects TRBV27 to TRBJ2-2; 8 bases fit TRBD1. J gave up 5 bases and V 2 bases, and 7 bases lay outside the gene matches. The germline gives CDR1 MNHEY, CDR2 SMNVEV (reference sequence). The CDR3 covers 16 residues.

V usage is TRBV6-6 and J usage is TRBJ2-7, with 9 positions matching TRBD2. J gave up 5 bases and V 6 bases, and 8 bases lay outside the gene matches. The CDR3 length is 14 residues. Germline V gene lookup returns CDR1 MNHNY and CDR2 SVGAGI (reference sequence). CDR3 DNA: TGTGCCAGCAGCCGCGGGACTAGCAAGGACGAGCAGTACTTC. This encodes CASSRGTSKDEQYF.

In its sample, this clone was seen a few times. V gene TRBV11-2 combines with J gene TRBJ1-1, with 9 nucleotides matching TRBD1. V gave up 5 bases and J gave up 3 bases; unmatched junction bases: 1. CDR3 length equals 13 residues. Germline CDR1 reads SGHAT; CDR2 reads FQNNGV. In DNA, the CDR3 is TGTGCCAGCAGCCGGGACAGGGACACTGAAGCTTTCTTT. Amino acid sequence: CASSRDRDTEAFF.

The sample holds a few counts of this clone. The same CDR3 also results from other DNA sequences found in this sample. This chain links TRBV5-8 with TRBJ2-5, with D perhaps TRBD1 (6 bases). Germline V CDR1 and CDR2: SGHTS, YDEGEE. The CDR3 extends over 14 amino acids. Trimming removed 2 bases at V and 4 bases at J, with 12 bases between. As DNA, the CDR3 is TGTGCCAGCAGCTTAGGCACAGGGCGAGAGACCCAGTACTTC. Its translation: CASSLGTGRETQYF.